This T cell receptor (beta chain) was sequenced during a study of esophageal squamous cell carcinoma under preoperative chemotherapy. MiXCR, run by TCRdb on the PCR reads, gives a single entry per CDR3 protein. Altogether about 18,000 distinct CDR3 sequences are present, around 45% being singletons, with the ten largest covering about 31%. From germline, CDR1 is MNHEY and CDR2 SMNVEV (reference sequence). The V end lost 4 bases, the J end lost 1 base, and 10 bases lay between the germline ends. The CDR3 has 14 amino acids. The time point denotes: after preoperative PTX-NDP chemotherapy. This specimen was collected from a patient given preoperative chemotherapy. The chain uses TRBV27 and TRBJ1-1; the D is unclear. The sequence derives from a human donor with esophageal squamous cell carcinoma. The donor label of this sample is uncertain. The CDR3 nucleotides read TGTGCCAGCAGTTGGACCCGGGAGAACACTGAAGCTTTCTTT. Its translation is CASSWTRENTEAFF.